The clone carrying this T cell receptor (beta chain) turned up a few times. These data come from a study of blood T cells in healthy people across ages. Primers used in a second PCR of roughly 7 to 12 cycles were a sample-barcoded 5' primer and a J-beta primer mix. TCRdb re-analysed the 5' RACE reads in MiXCR, keeping a single row per CDR3 protein. The sample includes 700,000 to 900,000 distinct CDR3 sequences, 20% to 30% of them seen just once. Germline V gene data show CDR1 as LNHNV and CDR2 as YYDKDF (reference sequence). V lost 0 bases and J lost 2; bases outside the gene matches: 10. The CDR3 totals 17 residues. These data were likewise used in another study, on T cells of mothers and their children.

This receptor was taken from a boy aged 10-17 years in good health. The rearrangement links TRBV15 to TRBJ2-7, with TRBD2 identical over 7 bases. Specimen: blood. This chain's CDR3 is CATSRDRAAGEAYEQYF. CDR3 nucleotide sequence: TGTGCCACCAGCAGAGATCGCGCGGCGGGGGAAGCCTACGAGCAGTACTTC.